Below are 20 T cell receptor beta chains sequenced from a single sample in a study of T-cell reconstitution after alpha-beta-depleted transplantation in children. This sample's TCRbeta library carried unique molecular identifier barcodes. TCRdb recomputed calls from the PCR reads with MiXCR, one row per CDR3 protein. The table lists 200,000 to 250,000 distinct CDR3 sequences, roughly a tenth of them singletons, with 5% to 7% in the top ten. Specimen: PBMCs from the stem cell graft donor, collected from the stem cell graft. Receptors originate from a human donor who donated a stem cell graft to a child with acute lymphoblastic leukemia.

This clonotype was picked up many times. The chain has TRBV6-2 or TRBV6-3 and TRBJ2-2; D remains unclear. The V gene lost 2 bases and the J gene lost 1 base, with 8 bases spanning the gap. Per the germline V gene, CDR1 is MNHEY and CDR2 is SVGEGT. This CDR3 region has 15 residues. CDR3 loop: CASSYTTENTGELFF. The CDR3 DNA is TGTGCCAGCAGTTACACTACAGAGAACACCGGGGAGCTGTTTTTT.

This sequence joins TRBV7-9 and TRBJ2-1; D may be TRBD2 (6 bases). Germline CDR1 and CDR2: SEHNR and FQNEAQ (reference sequence). The CDR3 runs to 15 residues. Trimming left V 1 base short and J 1 base short, with 8 bases between. The CDR3 spells CASSLEEGSYNEQFF. The CDR3 coding sequence is TGTGCCAGCAGCTTAGAGGAGGGGTCCTACAATGAGCAGTTCTTC.

This clonotype was seen many times. This chain joins TRBV11-2 and TRBJ1-4; maybe TRBD1 (6 bases). Trimming took 5 bases from V and 8 from J, leaving 15 bases between them. This CDR3 has 14 amino acids. CDR1 is SGHAT and CDR2 is FQNNGV in the germline V gene. As DNA, the CDR3 is TGTGCCAGCAGCCAACCGACAGGACGAGAAAAACTGTTTTTT. This encodes CASSQPTGREKLFF.

This chain uses TRBV3-1 with TRBJ2-1; 8 bases are shared with TRBD1. CDR3 length: 15 amino acids. The V segment lost 1 base and the J segment 2 bases; nucleotides outside the gene matches: 1. Germline assignment: CDR1 LGHDT and CDR2 YNNKEL (reference sequence). The CDR3 DNA is TGTGCCAGCAGCCAAGCAGGGGGCACCTACAATGAGCAGTTCTTC. Protein sequence: CASSQAGGTYNEQFF.

This clonotype was found many times. The genes are TRBV5-1 and TRBJ2-1; D call uncertain. CDR3 size: 16 residues. Trimming left V 4 bases short and J 5 bases short, with 19 bases between. Per the germline V gene, CDR1 is SGHRS and CDR2 is YFSETQ. The CDR3 spells CASSPGITLTHNEQFF. The CDR3 region has the DNA TGCGCCAGCAGCCCCGGCATAACCCTAACTCACAATGAGCAGTTCTTC.

The sample holds many counts of this clonotype. The chain carries TRBV9 and TRBJ1-1; D not certain. This CDR3 is 13 amino acids long. Germline CDR1 reads SGDLS; CDR2 reads YYNGEE. V lost 3 bases, J lost 9 bases, and 15 bases lay in between. The CDR3 protein is CASSALFDGKAFF. The CDR3 DNA reads TGTGCCAGCAGCGCGCTCTTTGACGGAAAAGCTTTCTTT.

This clonotype was seen only a few times. This chain joins TRBV29-1 and TRBJ2-5, with unresolved D. The CDR3 is 13 residues long. V was cut by 2 bases and J by 5 bases, with 12 bases left in between. Germline V gene lookup returns CDR1 SQVTM and CDR2 ANQGSEA. Here the CDR3 DNA reads TGCAGCGTTGAACCGGGCTCAGCGGAGACCCAGTACTTC. The encoded protein is CSVEPGSAETQYF. Looking up the rest from reference TRBV29-1 and TRBJ2-5 gives the full variable domain: SAVISQKPSRDICQRGTSLTIQCQVDSQVTMMFWYRQQPGQSLTLIATANQGSEATYESGFVIDKFPISRPNLTFSTLTVSNMSPEDSSIYLCSVEPGSAETQYFGPGTRLLVL.

V usage is TRBV29-1 and J usage is TRBJ2-3, with D possibly TRBD2 on 5 matching bases. CDR1 and CDR2 (germline): SQVTM, ANQGSEA. V was clipped by 8 bases and J by 2 bases, with 14 bases between them. The CDR3 totals 13 residues. This chain's CDR3 is CSPVLATTDTQYF. The DNA of the CDR3 is TGCAGCCCAGTCCTAGCAACCACAGATACGCAGTATTTT.

The gene calls are TRBV27 and TRBJ1-2, with TRBD1 identical over 10 bases. V lost 7 bases, J lost 8 bases, and 7 bases stayed unmatched. Germline V lookup: CDR1 MNHEY, CDR2 SMNVEV (reference sequence). The length of the CDR3 is 13 residues. The CDR3 bases are TGTGCCAGCACCCAAGGACAGGGGGGCGGCTACACCTTC. Residues: CASTQGQGGGYTF.

The table lists this clonotype with a few counts. The V and J genes are TRBV11-2 and TRBJ1-1; the D is unclear. CDR1 is SGHAT, CDR2 FQNNGV, per germline. Trimming removed 1 base at V and 10 bases at J, with 7 bases between. CDR3 length: 11 residues. CDR3 in DNA: TGTGCCAGCAGCTTAGCATCCAGAGCTTTCTTT. Encoded protein: CASSLASRAFF.

Ten or more counts support this clonotype. The rearrangement links TRBV12-3 or TRBV12-4 to TRBJ2-7; 11 bases agree with TRBD2. The V gene end was trimmed by 4 bases and the J gene end by 5 bases; junction bases not matched to a gene: 10. The CDR3 is 16 residues long. CDR3 nucleotides: TGTGCCAGCAGTTCAACTCGACTAGCGGGGTCCAACGAGCAGTACTTC. Amino acids: CASSSTRLAGSNEQYF.

This clonotype was seen a few times. The chain recombines TRBV5-1 with TRBJ1-2; tentative D call: TRBD1 (5 bases). Trimming shortened V by 4 bases and J by 2 bases, and 15 bases separated the two germline ends. The V gene's germline CDR1 is SGHRS and CDR2 YFSETQ. The CDR3 extends over 15 amino acids. Here the CDR3 DNA reads TGCGCCAGCAGCAGATCCACGGGGGGAAACTATGGCTACACCTTC. Its translation is CASSRSTGGNYGYTF.

CDR3 coding DNA: TGTGCCAGCAGCGTCGGGCGCAAAACGGATACGCAGTATTTT. Amino acids: CASSVGRKTDTQYF. The chain joins TRBV9 to TRBJ2-3, with no clear D. V lost 2 bases and J lost 6, with 13 bases in between. The CDR3 is 14 residues long. Germline lookup yields CDR1 SGDLS and CDR2 YYNGEE.

The genes are TRBV16 and TRBJ1-4, with D possibly being TRBD1 (5 bases). The CDR3 loop spans 16 amino acids. V was shortened by 1 base and J by 5 bases, with 14 bases between the two germline ends. The germline CDR1 and CDR2 sequences are KGHSY and FQNENV. CDR3 sequence: CASSQYSGRENEKLFF. For the CDR3, the DNA is TGTGCCAGCAGCCAATACTCGGGCAGGGAGAATGAAAAACTGTTTTTT.

With respect to this clonotype: The junction differs from germline at one of its ends, possibly a read error. The J gene is TRBJ2-3, the V gene TRBV5-6; a possible D gene is TRBD1 (6 bases). CDR1 is SGHDT and CDR2 is YYEEEE in the germline V gene. This CDR3 region has 14 residues. CDR3 loop: CASSGTGSTDTEYF. The CDR3 DNA is TGTGCCAGCAGCGGTACAGGGTCCACAGATACGGAGTATTTT.

This clonotype occurred a few times. The CDR3 nucleotides read TGCAGTGCTAGAGATTGGGGTAGCGGGGGGGCCGTCTCCTACAATGAGCAGTTCTTC. It translates to CSARDWGSGGAVSYNEQFF. The rearrangement links TRBV20-1 to TRBJ2-1, with 11 bases fitting TRBD2. This CDR3 spans 19 amino acids. J lost 0 bases, V lost 0 bases, and 10 bases had no gene match. Germline loops: CDR1 DFQATT, CDR2 SNEGSKA (reference sequence).

In its sample, this clonotype was seen many times. The chain uses TRBV20-1 and TRBJ1-2; D remains unclear. The CDR3 is 12 residues long. CDR1 and CDR2 (germline): DFQATT, SNEGSKA (reference sequence). Trimming cost V 0 bases and J 4 bases, with 6 bases left between them. The CDR3 protein is CSARDLRYGYTF. The CDR3 coding sequence is TGCAGTGCTAGAGATCTCCGCTATGGCTACACCTTC.

This clonotype has ten or more counts. CDR3 DNA: TGTGCCAGCAGCGTAGAGGCCAGGGGCAACTATGGCTACACCTTC. Its protein is CASSVEARGNYGYTF. The gene calls are TRBV9 and TRBJ1-2, with D possibly matching TRBD1 (6 bases). CDR3 length: 15 residues. With 0 bases removed from V and 2 bases from J, the gap between germline ends came to 11 bases. CDR1 and CDR2 from the germline V gene are SGDLS and YYNGEE.

This clonotype was counted many times. At one end, the junction sequence differs from germline, possibly due to a read error. This chain uses TRBV5-1 with TRBJ2-5, with D possibly being TRBD1 (7 bases). CDR3 length equals 13 residues. Germline assignment: CDR1 SGHRS and CDR2 YFSETQ. CDR3 protein: CASSLTGRETQYF. The CDR3 coding sequence is TGTGCCAGCAGTCTGACAGGGAGGGAGACCCAGTACTTC.

The gene calls are TRBV19 and TRBJ2-1, with a weak D call TRBD2 (6 bases). The CDR3 consists of 14 residues. CDR1 and CDR2 (germline): LNHDA, SQIVND (reference sequence). Trimming took off 6 bases at V and 0 bases at J, with 9 bases between the two ends. CDR3 loop: CASRGEDSYNEQFF. The CDR3 nucleotides are TGTGCCAGTAGGGGGGAGGACTCCTACAATGAGCAGTTCTTC. Using reference TRBV19 and TRBJ2-1 for the parts outside the CDR3, the full variable domain is DGGITQSPKYLFRKEGQNVTLSCEQNLNHDAMYWYRQDPGQGLRLIYYSQIVNDFQKGDIAEGYSVSREKKESFPLTVTSAQKNPTAFYLCASRGEDSYNEQFFGPGTRLTVL.